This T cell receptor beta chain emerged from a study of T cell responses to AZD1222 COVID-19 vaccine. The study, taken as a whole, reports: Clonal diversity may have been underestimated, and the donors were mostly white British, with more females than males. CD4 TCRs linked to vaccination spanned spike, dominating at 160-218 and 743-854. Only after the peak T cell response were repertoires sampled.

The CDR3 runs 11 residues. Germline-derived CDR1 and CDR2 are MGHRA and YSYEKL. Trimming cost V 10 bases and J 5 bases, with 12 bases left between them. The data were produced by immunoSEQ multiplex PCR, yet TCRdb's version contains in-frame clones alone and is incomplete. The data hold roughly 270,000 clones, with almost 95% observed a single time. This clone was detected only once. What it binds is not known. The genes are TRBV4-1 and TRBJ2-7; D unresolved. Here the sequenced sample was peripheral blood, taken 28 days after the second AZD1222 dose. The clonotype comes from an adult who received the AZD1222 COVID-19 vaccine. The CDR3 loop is CATPGAHEQYF. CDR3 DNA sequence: TGCGCCACTCCTGGAGCACACGAGCAGTACTTC.